This T cell receptor (beta chain) was recovered during a study of response to subunit inactivated influenza vaccine. This clonotype turned up a few times. What it binds is unknown. Study observations and caveats: The authors offered the suggestion that each seasonal influenza vaccination recruits few new T cells.

TCRdb passed the RT-PCR reads through MiXCR, listing each CDR3 protein once. The sample contains approximately 680,000 distinct CDR3 sequences, 15% to 17% of which appear only once. Germline V gene data show CDR1 as ENHRY and CDR2 as SYGVKD. V was cut by 6 bases and J by 0 bases, with 12 bases left in between. This CDR3 contains 14 residues. The chain uses TRBV10-3 and TRBJ2-7, with D possibly called TRBD1 or TRBD2 (6 bases each). This TCR was sampled from a man aged 45 to 65 who received an inactivated influenza vaccine. This material consisted of PBMCs from blood, taken less than 13 days after vaccination. As DNA, the CDR3 is TGTGCCATCAGGGACGGGGGCAGCTCCTACGAGCAGTACTTC. It encodes CAIRDGGSSYEQYF.